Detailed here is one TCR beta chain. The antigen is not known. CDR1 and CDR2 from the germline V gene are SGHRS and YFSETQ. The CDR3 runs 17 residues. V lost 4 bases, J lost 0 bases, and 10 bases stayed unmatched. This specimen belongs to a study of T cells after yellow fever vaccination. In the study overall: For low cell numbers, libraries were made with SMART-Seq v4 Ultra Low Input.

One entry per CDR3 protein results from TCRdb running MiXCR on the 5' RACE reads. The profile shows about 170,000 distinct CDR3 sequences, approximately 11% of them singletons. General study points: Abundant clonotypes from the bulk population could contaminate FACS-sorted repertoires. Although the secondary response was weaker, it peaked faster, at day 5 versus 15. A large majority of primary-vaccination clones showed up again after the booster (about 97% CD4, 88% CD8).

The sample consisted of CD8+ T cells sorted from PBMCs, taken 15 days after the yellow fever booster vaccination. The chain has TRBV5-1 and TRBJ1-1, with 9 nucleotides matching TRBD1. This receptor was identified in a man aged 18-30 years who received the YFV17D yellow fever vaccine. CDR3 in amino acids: CASSEGRTGVMNTEAFF. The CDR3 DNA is TGCGCCAGCAGCGAGGGGCGGACAGGGGTCATGAACACTGAAGCTTTCTTT.